Presented here are 21 T cell receptor beta chains from one specimen sequenced in a study of blood T cells in healthy people across ages. Together with a sample-barcoded 5' primer, a J-beta primer mix was included in a second PCR lasting roughly 6 to 12 cycles. TCRdb itself ran the 5' RACE reads through MiXCR, one entry per CDR3 protein. The sample lists more than 600,000 distinct CDR3 sequences; approximately 25% were seen once. The same data also contributed to another study, on T cells of mothers and their children.

The sequenced sample consisted of blood. The receptors stem from a boy aged 5-17 years in good health.

This rearrangement joins TRBV7-2 to TRBJ1-2, with unresolved D. Germline lookup yields CDR1 SGHTA and CDR2 FQGNSA. This CDR3 region has 13 residues. V was pared by 1 base and J by 4 bases, with 7 bases between. The CDR3 DNA is TGTGCCAGCAGCTTAGTACTTCCCTATGGCTACACCTTC. It encodes CASSLVLPYGYTF.

The rearrangement joins TRBV28 to TRBJ2-1, with D possibly being TRBD1 or TRBD2 (5 bases each). Trimming took 8 bases from V and 5 from J, leaving 16 bases between them. CDR1 and CDR2 (germline): MDHEN, SYDVKM. CDR3 length equals 14 residues. The CDR3 nucleotides read TGTGCCAGCTCCCACCGGGACGGGCACAATGAGCAGTTCTTC. Its translation: CASSHRDGHNEQFF.

There are many counts of this clonotype. V is TRBV3-1 and J is TRBJ2-7; TRBD2 matches 8 bases. CDR3 length equals 15 residues. J lost 7 bases, V lost 6 bases, and 14 bases had no gene match. Germline-derived CDR1 and CDR2 are LGHDT and YNNKEL (reference sequence). The CDR3 DNA is TGTGCCAGCAGGCAGACCGGGACTAGTCTGAAGGAGCAGTACTTC. Residues: CASRQTGTSLKEQYF.

This clonotype was counted between two and nine times. At one boundary the junction diverges from the germline segment, which might be a read error. The V gene is TRBV3-1, the J gene TRBJ2-1; TRBD2 might be the D (7 bases). Per the germline V gene, CDR1 is LGHDT and CDR2 is YNNKEL (reference sequence). CDR3 size: 15 residues. CDR3 protein: CAGSQGGDLRREQFF. CDR3 in DNA: TGTGCCGGCAGCCAAGGGGGGGACCTTCGGCGGGAGCAGTTCTTC.

This chain joins TRBV10-3 and TRBJ2-7; D tentatively reads TRBD1 or TRBD2 (6 bases each). The CDR3 loop spans 14 amino acids. Germline CDR1 and CDR2: ENHRY and SYGVKD. V shed 3 bases and J shed 7 bases, with 16 bases lying between them. The CDR3 DNA sequence: TGTGCCATCAGTGAAGGGGGAGGTTCAGGGGAGCAGTACTTC. Its protein product is CAISEGGGSGEQYF.

This chain connects TRBV7-2 to TRBJ1-1; a weak D match, TRBD1 (6 bases). CDR3 length equals 13 residues. The ends were cut back, 6 bases at V and 1 base at J, with 9 bases in the middle. CDR1 SGHTA and CDR2 FQGNSA come from the germline V gene. As DNA, the CDR3 is TGTGCCAGCAGAGAGGGGGGGAACACTGAAGCTTTCTTT. This encodes CASREGGNTEAFF.

In its sample, this clonotype was seen a few times. The rearrangement joins TRBV28 to TRBJ2-5; 9 bases fit TRBD2. With the DNA end fitting TRBJ2-1 better, the J assignment may be wrong. The CDR3 length is 14 residues. CDR1 and CDR2 (germline): MDHEN, SYDVKM. CDR3 in DNA: TGTGCCAGCAGCCCCGGACTAGCGAGAGATGAGCAGTTCTTC. Its protein product is CASSPGLARDEQFF.

This clonotype was counted a few times. The junction differs from germline at one of its ends, possibly a read error. The V call is TRBV4-1, the J call TRBJ1-1, with D unresolved. This CDR3 has 14 amino acids. The germline V gene encodes CDR1 MGHRA and CDR2 YSYEKL. The CDR3 nucleotides read TGCGCCGGCAGGAATCAGCTCTTAGGGCCTGAAGCTTTCTTT. It codes for CAGRNQLLGPEAFF.

This clonotype was picked up a small number of times. The rearrangement uses TRBV29-1 and TRBJ2-2; D call uncertain. Germline V gene sequence: CDR1 SQVTM, CDR2 ANQGSEA. V was clipped by 3 bases and J by 0 bases, with 11 bases between them. The length of the CDR3 is 15 residues. The CDR3 reads CSVELLRTNTGELFF. CDR3 DNA sequence: TGCAGCGTTGAGTTGCTGCGGACGAACACCGGGGAGCTGTTTTTT.

V and J are TRBV7-9 and TRBJ1-4, with 7 bases fitting TRBD1. The V and J ends lost 3 bases and 10 bases, in that order; junction bases with no gene match: 11. The CDR3 length is 15 residues. Germline CDR1 reads SEHNR; CDR2 reads FQNEAQ (reference sequence). The CDR3, as DNA: TGTGCCAGCAGCTTTGAACAGGGGAGGTCAGGAAAACTGTTTTTT. This encodes CASSFEQGRSGKLFF.

The chain has TRBV19 and TRBJ2-5; 11 bases align to TRBD1. The CDR3 covers 15 residues. The germline gives CDR1 LNHDA, CDR2 SQIVND (reference sequence). V dropped 3 bases and J dropped 1; count of bases not matched to a gene: 1. The CDR3: CASSMGTGGQETQYF. The CDR3 DNA reads as TGTGCCAGTAGTATGGGGACAGGGGGCCAAGAGACCCAGTACTTC.

The rearrangement links TRBV20-1 to TRBJ2-4, with 7 bases fitting TRBD1. The V gene end was trimmed by 0 bases and the J gene end by 5 bases; junction bases not matched to a gene: 1. Germline values: CDR1 DFQATT, CDR2 SNEGSKA (reference sequence). The CDR3 consists of 13 residues. The DNA of the CDR3 is TGCAGTGCTAGAGATGGGACAGAAAACATTCAGTACTTC. Translating gives CSARDGTENIQYF.

This clonotype appeared a few times. V is TRBV27 and J is TRBJ1-5, with a possible D match to TRBD1 (6 bases). The CDR3 sequence is 13 residues long. V lost 5 bases, J lost 4 bases, and 9 bases lay in between. Germline assignment: CDR1 MNHEY and CDR2 SMNVEV (reference sequence). Here the CDR3 reads CASSAQGNQPQHF. CDR3 in DNA: TGTGCCAGCAGTGCGCAGGGGAATCAGCCCCAGCATTTT.

The gene calls are TRBV28 and TRBJ2-5; 10 nucleotides align to TRBD2. The DNA end lines up better with TRBJ2-1; the J call may be wrong. Germline V lookup: CDR1 MDHEN, CDR2 SYDVKM. The CDR3 spans 15 residues. The CDR3 DNA is TGTGCCAGCAGTTCGAGCGGGAGGGCCTGGGATGAGCAGTTCTTC. Translation: CASSSSGRAWDEQFF.

The chain carries TRBV2 and TRBJ2-1; no clear D. The V end was cut by 3 bases, the J end by 0 bases, with 9 bases between. The CDR3 has 15 residues. The germline CDR1 and CDR2 sequences are SNHLY and FYNNEI. The CDR3 is CASSERVSSYNEQFF. CDR3 sequence (DNA): TGTGCCAGCAGTGAGAGAGTATCCTCCTACAATGAGCAGTTCTTC.

The V call is TRBV12-3 or TRBV12-4, the J call TRBJ2-2; TRBD1 matches 10 bases. V was clipped by 6 bases and J by 2 bases; unmatched bases: 6. This CDR3 contains 16 residues. In nucleotides, the CDR3 is TGTGCCAGCAGCCCCGGGACAGGGGTTAACACCGGGGAGCTGTTTTTT. This encodes CASSPGTGVNTGELFF.

The chain is built from TRBV4-3 and TRBJ1-1; D unresolved. There are 16 residues in the CDR3. The germline V gene has CDR1 LGHNA and CDR2 YSLEER. Trimming took 0 bases from V and 0 from J, leaving 11 bases between them. CDR3: CASSQDLRQMNTEAFF. The CDR3, as DNA: TGCGCCAGCAGCCAAGATCTTCGGCAGATGAACACTGAAGCTTTCTTT.

The chain has TRBV7-2 and TRBJ2-7; TRBD2 is a possible D gene (5 bases). Trimming cost V 7 bases and J 0 bases, with 13 bases left between them. This CDR3 has 14 residues. CDR1 SGHTA and CDR2 FQGNSA come from the germline V gene. The CDR3 spells CASTKDSNSYEQYF. The DNA for the CDR3 is TGTGCCAGCACCAAGGACTCAAACTCCTACGAGCAGTACTTC.

J is TRBJ2-5 and V is TRBV6-5; TRBD2 might be the D (7 bases). Trimming stripped 4 bases from V and 2 bases from J, with 26 bases between. Germline CDR1 is MNHEY and CDR2 is SVGAGI. CDR3 length equals 19 residues. The CDR3 DNA is TGTGCCAGCAGTTTTCAGGGGCGCGGGGGTCCTTATAAACAAGAGACCCAGTACTTC. As protein: CASSFQGRGGPYKQETQYF.

This chain links TRBV28 with TRBJ2-3; D possibly corresponds to TRBD1 (6 bases). Between the trimmed V and J ends, which lost 2 bases and 5 bases, there was a span of 17 bases. From germline, CDR1 is MDHEN and CDR2 SYDVKM. This CDR3 contains 16 residues. In DNA, the CDR3 is TGTGCCAGCAGTTTAAGTCCAGGGGAATTTGGAGATACGCAGTATTTT. It encodes CASSLSPGEFGDTQYF.

This sequence joins TRBV12-3 or TRBV12-4 and TRBJ2-5, with D possibly matching TRBD2 (5 bases). The J call could be wrong; TRBJ2-1 is a better fit for the DNA end. The CDR3 is 13 residues long. This CDR3 is CASSLSGLDEQFF. The CDR3 coding sequence is TGTGCCAGCAGTTTATCGGGGTTAGATGAGCAGTTCTTC.